These 23 T cell receptor beta chains were all obtained from the same sample, sequenced in a study of identical twins. Via MiXCR, TCRdb re-called the 5' RACE reads, giving one row per CDR3 protein. The profile covers 1.5 million to 2 million distinct CDR3 sequences, with under 35% appearing a single time and about 0.27% taken by the ten largest. Material: cord blood. All receptors derive from a newborn girl in good health.

V and J are TRBV5-6 and TRBJ1-1, with 8 bases matching TRBD1. There are 15 residues in the CDR3. Germline CDR1 is SGHDT and CDR2 is YYEEEE. J gave up 1 base and V 4 bases, and 6 bases lay outside the gene matches. Here the CDR3 reads CASSQQGAANTEAFF. Written as DNA, the CDR3 is TGTGCCAGCAGCCAGCAGGGGGCTGCGAACACTGAAGCTTTCTTT.

The chain carries TRBV11-2 and TRBJ2-1; D ambiguous. Per germline, CDR1 SGHAT and CDR2 FQNNGV. V lost 3 bases and J lost 1, with 19 bases in between. The CDR3 covers 18 residues. The CDR3 reads CASSFGGIWERSYNEQFF. CDR3 sequence (DNA): TGTGCCAGCAGCTTTGGCGGTATTTGGGAAAGGTCCTACAATGAGCAGTTCTTC.

This clonotype has ten or more counts. The chain couples TRBV12-3 or TRBV12-4 to TRBJ1-4; D uncertain. CDR3 length: 14 amino acids. Trimming shortened V by 6 bases and J by 0 bases, and 8 bases separated the two germline ends. The CDR3 DNA follows: TGTGCCAGCAGCCGCGGGGCAACTAATGAAAAACTGTTTTTT. Protein sequence: CASSRGATNEKLFF.

The chain is built from TRBV6-5 and TRBJ1-1; no reliable D call. V gave up 6 bases and J gave up 1 base, with 12 bases separating them. Germline-derived CDR1 and CDR2 are MNHEY and SVGAGI. The CDR3 contains 14 residues. CDR3 nucleotides: TGTGCCAGCAGCTTTACTGAATGGAACACTGAAGCTTTCTTT. As protein: CASSFTEWNTEAFF.

V is TRBV3-1 and J is TRBJ2-1; 11 positions match TRBD2. The ends lost 4 bases at V and 10 bases at J; junction bases unmatched: 3. Germline lookup yields CDR1 LGHDT and CDR2 YNNKEL (reference sequence). The CDR3 contains 13 residues. Here the CDR3 DNA reads TGTGCCAGCAGCCGACGACTAGCGGGGGAGCAGTTCTTC. As protein: CASSRRLAGEQFF.

This clonotype was seen a few times. This chain joins TRBV28 and TRBJ2-7, with D hard to call. There are 15 residues in the CDR3. CDR1 and CDR2 from the germline V gene are MDHEN and SYDVKM. V was cut by 5 bases and J by 7 bases, with 21 bases left in between. This CDR3 reads CASSPTAGSQVEQYF. The CDR3 DNA reads as TGTGCCAGCAGTCCAACCGCCGGGTCCCAAGTGGAGCAGTACTTC.

The V and J genes are TRBV11-2 and TRBJ2-1, with a possible D match to TRBD1 (5 bases). Trimming pared 4 bases from V and 0 bases from J, leaving 10 bases between. CDR3 length equals 15 residues. Germline values: CDR1 SGHAT, CDR2 FQNNGV. CDR3 residues: CASSSGHGSYNEQFF. The CDR3, as DNA: TGTGCCAGCAGCTCCGGACATGGCTCCTACAATGAGCAGTTCTTC.

The chain is built from TRBV6-5 and TRBJ2-4; D might be TRBD2 (6 bases). The germline CDR1 and CDR2 sequences are MNHEY and SVGAGI. CDR3 size: 14 residues. The V gene lost 6 bases and the J gene lost 5 bases, with 14 bases spanning the gap. Here the CDR3 DNA reads TGTGCCAGCAGACGACTAGTTGCAGAAAACATTCAGTACTTC. It encodes CASRRLVAENIQYF.

This clonotype was seen only a few times. The J gene is TRBJ2-3, the V gene TRBV6-2 or TRBV6-3; no clear D. This CDR3 contains 14 residues. Trimming took off 6 bases at V and 1 base at J, with 11 bases between the two ends. Germline CDR1 and CDR2: MNHEY and SVGEGT. In nucleotides, the CDR3 is TGTGCCAGCAGCCCTGGACCTGGCACAGATACGCAGTATTTT. This translates into CASSPGPGTDTQYF.

The CDR3 bases are TGTGCCACCAAGGCCTTAACAGGGGGAAATCAGCCCCAGCATTTT. This sequence encodes CATKALTGGNQPQHF. The chain couples TRBV10-3 to TRBJ1-5; 8 bases agree with TRBD1. The germline CDR1 and CDR2 sequences are ENHRY and SYGVKD. V lost 10 bases to trimming and J lost 4 bases; unmatched junction nucleotides: 12. The CDR3 is made up of 15 amino acids.

There are many counts of this clonotype. This chain joins TRBV3-1 and TRBJ2-3; 7 nucleotides match TRBD1. The germline CDR1 and CDR2 sequences are LGHDT and YNNKEL (reference sequence). V was clipped by 4 bases and J by 4 bases; unmatched bases: 11. The CDR3 has 16 residues. The CDR3 DNA follows: TGTGCCAGCAGCCTTTCACAGGGGAGAAGAGCAGATACGCAGTATTTT. Its protein product is CASSLSQGRRADTQYF.

A few counts support this clonotype. The rearrangement uses TRBV29-1 and TRBJ2-7, with TRBD1 identical over 7 bases. V lost 1 base to trimming and J lost 4 bases; unmatched junction nucleotides: 7. Germline CDR1 is SQVTM and CDR2 is ANQGSEA. The CDR3 length is 14 residues. The CDR3 sequence is CSVEVRDSGYEQYF. In DNA, the CDR3 is TGCAGCGTTGAAGTACGGGACAGCGGTTACGAGCAGTACTTC.

This clonotype occurred a few times. The V call is TRBV29-1, the J call TRBJ1-2, with TRBD1 identical over 9 bases. Germline V gene lookup returns CDR1 SQVTM and CDR2 ANQGSEA. The CDR3 is 12 residues long. J lost 10 bases, V lost 4 bases, and 7 bases had no gene match. CDR3 in amino acids: CSVAGTGYPYTF. CDR3 nucleotide sequence: TGCAGCGTTGCCGGGACAGGGTATCCCTACACCTTC.

In this sample, this clonotype turned up a few times. The rearrangement joins TRBV27 to TRBJ1-6, with D hard to call. This CDR3 is 17 amino acids long. Germline CDR1 and CDR2: MNHEY and SMNVEV (reference sequence). V was shortened by 5 bases and J by 0 bases, with 14 bases between the two germline ends. The CDR3 DNA reads as TGTGCCAGCAGTCCCAGACCGAGGAGCTCCTATAATTCACCCCTCCACTTT. It specifies CASSPRPRSSYNSPLHF.

This chain joins TRBV5-1 and TRBJ2-7, with unresolved D. V lost 0 bases to trimming and J lost 0 bases, with 10 bases between them. Per the germline V gene, CDR1 is SGHRS and CDR2 is YFSETQ. This CDR3 region has 15 residues. This chain's CDR3 is CASSLEAWISYEQYF. CDR3 sequence (DNA): TGCGCCAGCAGCTTGGAGGCATGGATCTCCTACGAGCAGTACTTC.

The chain couples TRBV10-3 to TRBJ1-6; D gene unclear. Germline values: CDR1 ENHRY, CDR2 SYGVKD. The germline V and J ends were trimmed by 10 bases and 0 bases, with 16 bases remaining between them. The CDR3 is 16 amino acids. CDR3 nucleotide sequence: TGTGCCACCCGGTATGAGTTCGGCTCCTATAATTCACCCCTCCACTTT. Its translation is CATRYEFGSYNSPLHF.

The V gene is TRBV20-1, the J gene TRBJ2-1, with TRBD2 matching 10 bases. Trimming took 3 bases from V and 2 from J; bases not matched to a gene: 10. Germline V gene sequence: CDR1 DFQATT, CDR2 SNEGSKA (reference sequence). This CDR3 is 17 amino acids long. This CDR3 is CSASPSPTSGAYNEQFF. CDR3 DNA sequence: TGCAGTGCTAGCCCCTCCCCTACTAGCGGGGCCTACAATGAGCAGTTCTTC.

The rearrangement uses TRBV20-1 and TRBJ1-1; D gene ambiguous. This CDR3 has 19 residues. In germline, CDR1 is DFQATT, CDR2 SNEGSKA (reference sequence). V was clipped by 3 bases and J by 2 bases, with 28 bases between them. CDR3 DNA: TGCAGTGCTAGTCATCGATGGAGCCCCGGAAGGTGGCTAAACACTGAAGCTTTCTTT. This sequence encodes CSASHRWSPGRWLNTEAFF.

The chain uses TRBV20-1 and TRBJ1-1, with 8 bases fitting TRBD1. Per germline, CDR1 DFQATT and CDR2 SNEGSKA (reference sequence). The CDR3 runs to 13 residues. The ends lost 5 bases at V and 5 bases at J; junction bases unmatched: 7. CDR3 in amino acids: CSAGSTGGTEAFF. The CDR3 DNA follows: TGCAGTGCTGGCTCCACAGGGGGGACTGAAGCTTTCTTT.

This clonotype was recorded only once. Its ends do not fully match the called genes, so a read error is possible. The rearrangement uses TRBV4-2 and TRBJ2-6; D remains ambiguous. The CDR3 spans 15 residues. Germline CDR1 LGHNA, CDR2 YNFKEQ. The CDR3, as DNA: TGTGCCAGCGTCGACACCAGCTCTAGGGCCAACGTCCTGACTTTC. Residues: CASVDTSSRANVLTF.

This clonotype was seen a single time. The chain couples TRBV19 to TRBJ1-1, with 9 bases matching TRBD1. V shed 3 bases and J 5 bases; nucleotides not matched to a gene: 7. This CDR3 has 15 amino acids. Germline CDR1 LNHDA, CDR2 SQIVND (reference sequence). The CDR3 region is CASSIPGQGRTEAFF. CDR3 in DNA: TGTGCCAGTAGTATTCCGGGACAGGGTCGGACTGAAGCTTTCTTT.

This clonotype appeared a single time. One end of the junction varies from germline; a read error may be responsible. The chain links TRBV11-3 to TRBJ2-1; the match to TRBD2 covers 7 bases. The J call could be wrong; TRBJ2-7 is a better fit for the DNA end. Germline V gives CDR1 SGHNT, CDR2 YENEEA. The CDR3 is made up of 11 amino acids. CDR3 sequence: CSSSSGREQYF. The CDR3 DNA follows: TGTTCCAGCAGCTCCGGGAGGGAGCAGTACTTC.

This clonotype was counted a few times. The V call is TRBV13, the J call TRBJ1-1; no clear D. Germline lookup yields CDR1 PRHDT and CDR2 FYEKMQ (reference sequence). V was pared by 4 bases and J by 5 bases, with 8 bases between. This CDR3 has 12 amino acids. CDR3 nucleotide sequence: TGTGCCAGCAGCTCGACTTATACTGAAGCTTTCTTT. The encoded protein is CASSSTYTEAFF.